This TCR beta chain was documented in a study of blood T cell repertoires in COVID-19. Study information: Sites across the United States, Italy and Spain contributed samples from acute and convalescent COVID-19. PBMCs, B-cell-depleted T cells, or T cells were the source of the cDNA or gDNA that made up the material.

Per germline, CDR1 LNHDA and CDR2 SQIVND (reference sequence). The CDR3 is made up of 16 amino acids. V was shortened by 6 bases and J by 0 bases, with 15 bases between the two germline ends. The repertoire was sequenced with immunoSEQ multiplex PCR; TCRdb's copy has only in-frame clones and lacks some. The sample yields about 73,000 clones, more than 90% seen once. The clonotype was recovered from a woman over 75 with active or convalescent COVID-19. The sequenced material came from peripheral blood. V gene TRBV19 combines with J gene TRBJ1-5; perhaps TRBD1 as D (6 bases). CDR3 nucleotides: TGTGCCAGTAGAGCCGAGGGGGGGTATAGCAATCAGCCCCAGCATTTT. Translated, it gives CASRAEGGYSNQPQHF.